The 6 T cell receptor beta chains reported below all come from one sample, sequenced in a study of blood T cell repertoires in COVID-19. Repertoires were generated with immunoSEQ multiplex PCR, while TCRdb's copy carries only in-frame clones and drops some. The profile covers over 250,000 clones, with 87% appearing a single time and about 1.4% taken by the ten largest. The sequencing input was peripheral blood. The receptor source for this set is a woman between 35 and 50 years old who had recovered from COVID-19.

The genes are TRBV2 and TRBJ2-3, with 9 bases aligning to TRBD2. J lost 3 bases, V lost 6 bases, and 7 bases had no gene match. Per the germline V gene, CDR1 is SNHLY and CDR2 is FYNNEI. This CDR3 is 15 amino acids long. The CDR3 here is CASRKGLARTDTQYF. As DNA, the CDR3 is TGTGCCAGCAGGAAGGGACTAGCAAGGACAGATACGCAGTATTTT.

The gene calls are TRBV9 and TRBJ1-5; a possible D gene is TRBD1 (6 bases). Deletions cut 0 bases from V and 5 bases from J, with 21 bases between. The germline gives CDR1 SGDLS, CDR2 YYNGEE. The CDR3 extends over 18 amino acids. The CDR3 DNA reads TGTGCCAGCAGCGTAGATCCCCCACAGGGCAGAGGCGATCAGCCCCAGCATTTT. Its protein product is CASSVDPPQGRGDQPQHF.

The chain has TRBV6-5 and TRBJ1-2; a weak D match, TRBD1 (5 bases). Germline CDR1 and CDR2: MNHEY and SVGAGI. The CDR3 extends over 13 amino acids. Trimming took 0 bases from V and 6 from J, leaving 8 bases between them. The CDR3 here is CASSYSAGNGYTF. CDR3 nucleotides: TGTGCCAGCAGTTACTCGGCAGGGAATGGCTACACCTTC.

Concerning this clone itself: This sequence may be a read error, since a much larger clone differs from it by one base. In DNA form, the CDR3 reads TGTGCCAGCAGCGGCGACACTGAAGCTTTCTTT. Its translation is CASSGDTEAFF. This chain links TRBV9 with TRBJ1-1; D is uncertain. Trimming removed 3 bases at V and 3 bases at J, with 3 bases between. Germline V gene sequence: CDR1 SGDLS, CDR2 YYNGEE. This CDR3 comprises 11 residues.

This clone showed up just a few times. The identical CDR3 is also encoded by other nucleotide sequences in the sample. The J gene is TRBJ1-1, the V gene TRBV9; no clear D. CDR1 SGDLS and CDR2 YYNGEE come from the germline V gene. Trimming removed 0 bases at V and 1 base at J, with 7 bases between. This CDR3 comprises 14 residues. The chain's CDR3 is CASSVGRGNTEAFF. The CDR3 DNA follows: TGTGCCAGCAGCGTAGGAAGAGGGAACACTGAAGCTTTCTTT.

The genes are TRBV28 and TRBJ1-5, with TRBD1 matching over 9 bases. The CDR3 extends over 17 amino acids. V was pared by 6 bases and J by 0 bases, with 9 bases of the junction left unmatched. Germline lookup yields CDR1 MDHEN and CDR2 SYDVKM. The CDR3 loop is CASRTDRGANSNQPQHF. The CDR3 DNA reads TGTGCCAGCAGGACCGACAGGGGGGCAAATAGCAATCAGCCCCAGCATTTT.